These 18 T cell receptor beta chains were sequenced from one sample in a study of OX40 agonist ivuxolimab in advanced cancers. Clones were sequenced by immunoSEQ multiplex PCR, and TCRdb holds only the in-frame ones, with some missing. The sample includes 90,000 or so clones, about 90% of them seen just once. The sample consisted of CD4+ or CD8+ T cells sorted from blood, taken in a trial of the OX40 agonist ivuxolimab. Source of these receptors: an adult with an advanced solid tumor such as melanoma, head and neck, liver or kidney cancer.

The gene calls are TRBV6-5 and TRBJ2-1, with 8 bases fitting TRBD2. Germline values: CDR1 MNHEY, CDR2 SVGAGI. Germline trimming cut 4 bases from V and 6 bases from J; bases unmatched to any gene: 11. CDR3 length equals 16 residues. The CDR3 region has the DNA TGTGCCAGCAGTTCCTGGACTAGCTTCGCGTCCAATGAGCAGTTCTTC. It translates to CASSSWTSFASNEQFF.

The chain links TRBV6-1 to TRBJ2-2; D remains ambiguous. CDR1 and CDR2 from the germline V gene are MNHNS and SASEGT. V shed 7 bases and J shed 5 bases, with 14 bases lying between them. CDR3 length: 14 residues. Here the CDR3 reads CASIEHPATGELFF. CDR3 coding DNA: TGTGCCAGCATCGAACATCCCGCTACCGGGGAGCTGTTTTTT.

The CDR3 DNA is TGTGCCAGCCTGTTTTCGGGGTTCGCCTACGAGCAGTACTTC. It encodes CASLFSGFAYEQYF. The chain carries TRBV6-4 and TRBJ2-7; TRBD2 is a possible D gene (5 bases). Trimming shortened V by 8 bases and J by 2 bases, and 16 bases separated the two germline ends. The CDR3 is 14 amino acids. The germline CDR1 and CDR2 sequences are MRHNA and SNTAGT.

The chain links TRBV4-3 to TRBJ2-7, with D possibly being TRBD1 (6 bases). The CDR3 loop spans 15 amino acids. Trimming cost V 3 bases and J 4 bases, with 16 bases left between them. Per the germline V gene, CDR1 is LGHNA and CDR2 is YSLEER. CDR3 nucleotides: TGCGCCAGCAGCCAGGATCCAGGGGTGGGGTACGAGCAGTACTTC. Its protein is CASSQDPGVGYEQYF.

The CDR3 is CASSVSGTSTGELFF. In DNA form, the CDR3 reads TGTGCCAGCAGTGTCTCCGGGACTAGCACCGGGGAGCTGTTTTTT. V and J are TRBV6-5 and TRBJ2-2, with 8 bases identical to TRBD2. The CDR3 has 15 residues. CDR1 and CDR2 (germline): MNHEY, SVGAGI. Losses at the gene ends were 5 bases for V and 4 bases for J; bases not matched to a gene: 6.

The CDR3, as DNA: TGTGCCAGCAGCTTAGGTCAGGGTACTGAAGCTTTCTTT. Protein sequence: CASSLGQGTEAFF. This chain joins TRBV7-3 and TRBJ1-1; D may be TRBD1 (5 bases). Germline CDR1 is SGHTA and CDR2 is FQGTGA. Between the trimmed V and J ends, which lost 2 bases and 5 bases, there was a span of 9 bases. This CDR3 spans 13 amino acids. Filled out from reference TRBV7-3 and TRBJ1-1, the complete variable domain reads GAGVSQTPSNKVTEKGKYVELRCDPISGHTALYWYRQSLGQGPEFLIYFQGTGAADDSGLPNDRFFAVRPEGSVSTLKIQRTERGDSAVYLCASSLGQGTEAFFGQGTRLTVV.

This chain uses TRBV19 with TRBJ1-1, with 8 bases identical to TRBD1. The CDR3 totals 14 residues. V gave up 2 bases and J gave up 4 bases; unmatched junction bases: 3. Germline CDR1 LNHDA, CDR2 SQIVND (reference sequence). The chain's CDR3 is CASSIQGAGTEAFF. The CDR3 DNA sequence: TGTGCCAGTAGTATACAGGGGGCAGGCACTGAAGCTTTCTTT.

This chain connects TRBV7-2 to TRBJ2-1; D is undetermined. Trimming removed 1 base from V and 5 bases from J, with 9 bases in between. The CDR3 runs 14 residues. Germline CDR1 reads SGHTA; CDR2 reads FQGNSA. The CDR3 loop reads CASSLGPGNNEQFF. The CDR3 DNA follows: TGTGCCAGCAGCTTAGGTCCTGGGAACAATGAGCAGTTCTTC.

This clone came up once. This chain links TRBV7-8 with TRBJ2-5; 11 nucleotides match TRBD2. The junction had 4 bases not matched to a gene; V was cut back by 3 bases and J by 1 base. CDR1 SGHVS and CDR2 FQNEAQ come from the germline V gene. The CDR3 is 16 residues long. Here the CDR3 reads CASSLVAGGPQETQYF. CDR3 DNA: TGTGCCAGCAGCTTGGTAGCGGGAGGGCCCCAAGAGACCCAGTACTTC. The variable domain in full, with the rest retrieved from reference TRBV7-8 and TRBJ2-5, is GAGVSQSPRYKVAKRGQDVALRCDPISGHVSLFWYQQALGQGPEFLTYFQNEAQLDKSGLPSDRFFAERPEGSVSTLKIQRTQQEDSAVYLCASSLVAGGPQETQYFGPGTRLLVL.

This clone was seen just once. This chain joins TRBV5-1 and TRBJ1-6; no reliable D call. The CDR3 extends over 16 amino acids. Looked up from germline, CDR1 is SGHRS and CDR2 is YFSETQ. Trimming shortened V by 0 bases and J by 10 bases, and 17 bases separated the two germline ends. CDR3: CASSLVASQAGSPLHF. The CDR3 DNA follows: TGCGCCAGCAGCTTGGTGGCTTCTCAAGCGGGCTCACCCCTCCACTTT.

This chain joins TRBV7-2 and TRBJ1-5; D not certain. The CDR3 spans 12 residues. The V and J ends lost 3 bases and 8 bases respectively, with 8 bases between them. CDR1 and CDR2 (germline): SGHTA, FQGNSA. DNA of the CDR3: TGTGCCAGCAGCTTCGGCCAGGAGCCCCAGCATTTT. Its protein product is CASSFGQEPQHF.

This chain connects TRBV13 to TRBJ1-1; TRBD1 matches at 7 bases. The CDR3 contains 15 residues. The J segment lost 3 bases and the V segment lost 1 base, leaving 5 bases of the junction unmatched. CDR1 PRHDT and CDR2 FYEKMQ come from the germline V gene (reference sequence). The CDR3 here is CASSLDPGGDTEAFF. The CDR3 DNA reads TGTGCCAGCAGCTTAGATCCAGGGGGGGACACTGAAGCTTTCTTT.

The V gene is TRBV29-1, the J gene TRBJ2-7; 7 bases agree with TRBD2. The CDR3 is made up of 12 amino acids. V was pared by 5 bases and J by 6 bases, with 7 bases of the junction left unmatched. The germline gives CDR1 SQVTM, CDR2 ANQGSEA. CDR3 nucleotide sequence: TGCAGCGTTTTTGCGGGAGAGAGCGAGCAGTACTTC. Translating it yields CSVFAGESEQYF.

The CDR3 is CASSFIAVRNEQFF. CDR3 bases: TGTGCCAGCAGTTTTATCGCCGTCCGTAATGAGCAGTTCTTC. This chain links TRBV28 with TRBJ2-1; no firm D call. Trimming stripped 3 bases from V and 7 bases from J, with 13 bases between. The CDR3 spans 14 residues. From germline, CDR1 is MDHEN and CDR2 SYDVKM.

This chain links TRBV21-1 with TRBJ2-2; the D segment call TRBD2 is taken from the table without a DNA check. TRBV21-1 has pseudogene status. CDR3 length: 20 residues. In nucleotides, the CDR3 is TGTGCCCCCACCCAATGGGGCCTTAGCGGGAGGGCCTCATACACCGGGGAGCTGTTTTTT. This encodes CAPTQWGLSGRASYTGELFF.

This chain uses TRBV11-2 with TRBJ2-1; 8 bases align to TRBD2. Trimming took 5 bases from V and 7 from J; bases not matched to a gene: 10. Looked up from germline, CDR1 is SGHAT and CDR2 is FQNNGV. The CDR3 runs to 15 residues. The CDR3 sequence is CASSPFREGRNEQFF. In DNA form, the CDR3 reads TGTGCCAGCAGCCCCTTCCGGGAGGGCCGGAATGAGCAGTTCTTC.

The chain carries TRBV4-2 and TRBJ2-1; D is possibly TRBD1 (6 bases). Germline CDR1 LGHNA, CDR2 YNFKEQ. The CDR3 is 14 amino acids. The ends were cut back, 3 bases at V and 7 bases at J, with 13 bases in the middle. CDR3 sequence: CASSQSRGMNEQFF. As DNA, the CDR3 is TGTGCCAGCAGCCAGTCCAGGGGCATGAATGAGCAGTTCTTC.

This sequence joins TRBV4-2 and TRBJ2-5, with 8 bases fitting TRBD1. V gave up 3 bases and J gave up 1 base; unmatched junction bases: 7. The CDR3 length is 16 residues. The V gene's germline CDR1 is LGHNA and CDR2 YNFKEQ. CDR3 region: CASSHRPTGGQETQYF. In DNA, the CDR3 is TGTGCCAGCAGCCACCGACCCACAGGGGGCCAAGAGACCCAGTACTTC.